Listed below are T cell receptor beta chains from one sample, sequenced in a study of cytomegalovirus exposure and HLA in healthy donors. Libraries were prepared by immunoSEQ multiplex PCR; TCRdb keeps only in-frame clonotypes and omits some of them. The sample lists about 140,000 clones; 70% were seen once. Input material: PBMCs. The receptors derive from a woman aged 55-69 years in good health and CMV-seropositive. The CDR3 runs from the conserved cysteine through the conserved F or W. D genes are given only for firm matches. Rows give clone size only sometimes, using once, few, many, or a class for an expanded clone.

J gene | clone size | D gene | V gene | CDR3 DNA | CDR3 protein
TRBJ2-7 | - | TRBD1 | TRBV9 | TGTGCCAGCAGCGTAGGGACAGGGGCAGAAAATTCGCGCGAGCAGTACTTC | CASSVGTGAENSREQYF
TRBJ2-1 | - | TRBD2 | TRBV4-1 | TGCGCCAGCAGCCCCACCCCGGGACTAGCGGGACATGAGCAGTTCTTC | CASSPTPGLAGHEQFF
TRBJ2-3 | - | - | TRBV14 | TGTGCCAGCAGACGCGGGGGCACAGATACGCAGTATTTT | CASRRGGTDTQYF
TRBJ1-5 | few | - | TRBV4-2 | TGTGCCAGCAGCCAAGGTAGGGAGCAGCCCCAGCATTTT | CASSQGREQPQHF
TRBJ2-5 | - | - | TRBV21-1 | TGTGCCAGCAGCGCCCCTAGGAAGGGGACTAGCGTCCTTGAGACCCAGTACTTC | CASSAPRKGTSVLETQYF
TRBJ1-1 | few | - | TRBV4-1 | TGCGCCAGCAGCCACAGGGTGAACACTGAAGCTTTCTTT | CASSHRVNTEAFF
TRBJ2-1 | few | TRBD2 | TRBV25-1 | TGTGCCAGCAGTGAACCTAGCGGGAGGGCCCATGAGCAGTTCTTC | CASSEPSGRAHEQFF
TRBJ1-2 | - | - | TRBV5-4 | TGTGCCAGCAGCTTAGACGGAGCTAACTATGGCTACACCTTC | CASSLDGANYGYTF
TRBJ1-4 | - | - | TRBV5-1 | TGCGCCAGCAGCTTGGTAGTTGGACAGGAAAAACTGTTTTTT | CASSLVVGQEKLFF
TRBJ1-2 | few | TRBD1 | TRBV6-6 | TGTGCCAGCAGGAGGACAGGGGAAGGCTACACCTTC | CASRRTGEGYTF
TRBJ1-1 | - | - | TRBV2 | TGTGCCAGCAGTGAAGTGACAGAGAACACTGAAGCTTTCTTT | CASSEVTENTEAFF
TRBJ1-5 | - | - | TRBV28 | TGTGCCAGCAGTTCCCGCGGGGGGGATCAGCCCCAGCATTTT | CASSSRGGDQPQHF
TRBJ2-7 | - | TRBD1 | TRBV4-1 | TGCGCCAGCAGCCAAGCCATCTCCGGGACAGGGTCATACGAGCAGTACTTC | CASSQAISGTGSYEQYF
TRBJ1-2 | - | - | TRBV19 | TGTGCCACCACCCCGGGGAACTATGGCTACACCTTC | CATTPGNYGYTF
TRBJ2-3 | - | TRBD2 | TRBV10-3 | TGTGCCATCAGTGATCTAGCGGGAGGCGATACGCAGTATTTT | CAISDLAGGDTQYF
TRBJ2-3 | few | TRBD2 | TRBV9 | TGTGCCAGCAGCCCCCGACTAGCAACAGATACGCAGTATTTT | CASSPRLATDTQYF
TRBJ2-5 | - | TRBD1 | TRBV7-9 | TGTGCCAGCAGCCCTGGACAGGGACAAGAGACCCAGTACTTC | CASSPGQGQETQYF
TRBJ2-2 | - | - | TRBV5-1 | TGCGCCAGCAGCACCGACAGCCTCGGGGAGCTGTTTTTT | CASSTDSLGELFF
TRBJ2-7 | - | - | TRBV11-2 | TGTGCCAGCAGCCTGATCCGGGAACGGGGTCCCTACGAGCAGTACTTC | CASSLIRERGPYEQYF
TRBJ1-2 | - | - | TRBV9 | TGTGCCAGCAGCCCTACGGGTGTTGAGGGCTACACCTTC | CASSPTGVEGYTF
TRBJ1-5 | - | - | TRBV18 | TGTGCCAGCTCATTGTCAGATAATCAGCCCCAGCATTTT | CASSLSDNQPQHF
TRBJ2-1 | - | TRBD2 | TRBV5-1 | TGCGCCAGCAGCCTGGGGACTAGCGCAAATGAGCAGTTCTTC | CASSLGTSANEQFF
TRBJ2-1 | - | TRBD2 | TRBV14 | TGTGCCAGCAGCCAAGGACTAGCAAATGAGCAGTTCTTC | CASSQGLANEQFF
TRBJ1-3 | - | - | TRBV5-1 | TGCGCCAGCAGCTTGGACCCGGGAAGGGGAAACACCATATATTTT | CASSLDPGRGNTIYF
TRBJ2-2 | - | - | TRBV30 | TGTGCCTGGAGTTTAGGACACTACACCGGGGAGCTGTTTTTT | CAWSLGHYTGELFF
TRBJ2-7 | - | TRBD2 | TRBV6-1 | TGTGCCAGCAGTGAACTTCGGATAGCGGGAGGCTACGAGCAGTACTTC | CASSELRIAGGYEQYF
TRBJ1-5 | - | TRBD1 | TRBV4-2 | TGTGCCAGCAGCCAAGCAACAGGGGGCCTTCAGCCCCAGCATTTT | CASSQATGGLQPQHF
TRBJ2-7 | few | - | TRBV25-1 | TGTGCCAGCAGGGCCCCCGGGTCCTACGAGCAGTACTTC | CASRAPGSYEQYF
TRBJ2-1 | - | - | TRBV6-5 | TGTGCCAGTTCGACCGGGACAAACTACAATGAGCAGTTCTTC | CASSTGTNYNEQFF
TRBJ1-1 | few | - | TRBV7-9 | TGTGCCAGCAGCCTGGCGGAAGTGAACACTGAAGCTTTCTTT | CASSLAEVNTEAFF
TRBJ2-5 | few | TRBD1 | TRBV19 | TGTGCCAGTTACGGACAGGGGCTGGGAGAGACCCAGTACTTC | CASYGQGLGETQYF
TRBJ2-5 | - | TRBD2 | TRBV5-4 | TGTGCCAGCAGCTTGGGACTAGCGGGAGGTCAAGAGACCCAGTACTTC | CASSLGLAGGQETQYF
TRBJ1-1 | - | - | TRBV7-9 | TGTGCCAGCAGCTTAGGAATGGGCAGTAACACTGAAGCTTTCTTT | CASSLGMGSNTEAFF
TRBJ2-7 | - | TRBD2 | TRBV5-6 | TGTGCCAGCAGCTTGGAGGGCGGGAGCTCCTACGAGCAGTACTTC | CASSLEGGSSYEQYF
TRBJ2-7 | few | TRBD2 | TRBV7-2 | TGTGCCAGCAGCTTGACTAGCGACGGCAGCTCCTACGAGCAGTACTTC | CASSLTSDGSSYEQYF
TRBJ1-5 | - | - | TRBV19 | TGTGCCAGTAGTATTTCCACAGGATCGGGTCAGCCCCAGCATTTT | CASSISTGSGQPQHF
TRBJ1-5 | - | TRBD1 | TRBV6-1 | TGTGCCAGCAGCGTCAGGGGGTTCGATCAGCCCCAGCATTTT | CASSVRGFDQPQHF